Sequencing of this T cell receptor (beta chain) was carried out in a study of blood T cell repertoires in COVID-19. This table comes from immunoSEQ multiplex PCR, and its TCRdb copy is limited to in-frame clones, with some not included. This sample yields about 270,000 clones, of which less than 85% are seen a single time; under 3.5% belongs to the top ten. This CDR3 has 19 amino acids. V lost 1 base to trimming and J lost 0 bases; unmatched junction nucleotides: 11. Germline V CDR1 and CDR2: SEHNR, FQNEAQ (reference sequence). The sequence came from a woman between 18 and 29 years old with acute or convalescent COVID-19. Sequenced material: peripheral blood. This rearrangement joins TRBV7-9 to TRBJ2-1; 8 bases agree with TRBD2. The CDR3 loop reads CASSLGVGSGKSSYNEQFF. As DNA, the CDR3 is TGTGCCAGCAGCTTAGGAGTAGGTAGCGGGAAGAGCTCCTACAATGAGCAGTTCTTC.